Following are 27 T cell receptor beta chains from one sample sequenced in a study of shared clonotypes between healthy human individuals. TCRdb keeps only in-frame clones here, not all; method: immunoSEQ multiplex PCR. The data show 2,500,000 or so clones, more than 90% seen once. The sequencing sample was made of naive CD4+ T cells sorted from blood. Sample subset: CD45RA+ positively selected. The receptors derive from a man aged 18 to 29 in good health.

The rearrangement joins TRBV11-2 to TRBJ2-7, with TRBD2 identical over 10 bases. CDR3 length equals 14 residues. V lost 5 bases and J lost 3; bases outside the gene matches: 4. Germline CDR1 and CDR2: SGHAT and FQNNGV. CDR3 protein: CASSPSGRVYEQYF. The CDR3 nucleotides are TGTGCCAGCAGCCCAAGCGGGAGGGTCTACGAGCAGTACTTC.

The chain has TRBV2 and TRBJ1-5; D possibly corresponds to TRBD1 (6 bases). Trimming took off 5 bases at V and 6 bases at J, with 11 bases between the two ends. CDR1 is SNHLY, CDR2 FYNNEI, per germline. The CDR3 is 13 amino acids. The CDR3 region has the DNA TGTGCCAGCAGTTTACAGGGAGGTCAGCCCCAGCATTTT. Translated: CASSLQGGQPQHF.

The rearrangement joins TRBV5-4 to TRBJ2-3; 9 nucleotides line up with TRBD2. CDR3 length: 16 amino acids. The ends lost 0 bases at V and 4 bases at J; junction bases unmatched: 6. Germline V lookup: CDR1 SGHNT, CDR2 YYREEE (reference sequence). The CDR3 region has the DNA TGTGCCAGCAGCTTGGGGTCTAGCGGGACGGCAGATACGCAGTATTTT. As protein: CASSLGSSGTADTQYF.

This chain joins TRBV10-3 and TRBJ2-7; 7 nucleotides align to TRBD2. Unmatched junction bases numbered 9, after V lost 6 bases and J lost 1 base. The CDR3 length is 15 residues. Germline loops: CDR1 ENHRY, CDR2 SYGVKD. CDR3 protein: CAISRGAGRSYEQYF. The CDR3 nucleotides read TGTGCCATCAGCCGTGGAGCGGGAAGATCCTACGAGCAGTACTTC.

The V gene is TRBV6-5, the J gene TRBJ2-1, with a weak D call TRBD2 (5 bases). Germline loops: CDR1 MNHEY, CDR2 SVGAGI. V lost 3 bases to trimming and J lost 5 bases, with 14 bases between them. This CDR3 has 15 amino acids. The CDR3 protein is CASSYERTFNNEQFF. In DNA form, the CDR3 reads TGTGCCAGCAGTTATGAGCGGACGTTTAACAATGAGCAGTTCTTC.

The chain recombines TRBV6-1 with TRBJ1-5; 9 bases match TRBD1. With V trimmed by 4 bases and J by 7 bases, 8 bases remained unmatched. CDR3 length: 15 amino acids. Germline assignment: CDR1 MNHNS and CDR2 SASEGT. CDR3 residues: CASSGRTGVGQPQHF. CDR3 in DNA: TGTGCCAGCAGTGGCAGGACAGGGGTTGGCCAGCCCCAGCATTTT.

The V call is TRBV6-1, the J call TRBJ2-3, with 7 bases matching TRBD2. Trimming cost V 3 bases and J 1 base; bases outside gene matches: 1. The CDR3 has 14 residues. From germline, CDR1 is MNHNS and CDR2 SASEGT. CDR3 sequence: CASSDLAGTDTQYF. Here the CDR3 DNA reads TGTGCCAGCAGTGACCTAGCGGGCACAGATACGCAGTATTTT.

The rearrangement uses TRBV7-2 and TRBJ2-7; weak D call: TRBD1 (6 bases). The V end lost 1 base, the J end lost 1 base, and 14 bases lay between the germline ends. Germline lookup yields CDR1 SGHTA and CDR2 FQGNSA. This CDR3 spans 16 amino acids. The CDR3 loop reads CASSLEPGAASYEQYF. The CDR3 nucleotides read TGTGCCAGCAGCTTAGAGCCAGGGGCCGCTTCCTACGAGCAGTACTTC.

CDR3: CASSVTAAQSNTGELFF. In nucleotides, the CDR3 is TGTGCCAGCAGCGTAACCGCAGCTCAAAGCAACACCGGGGAGCTGTTTTTT. The J gene is TRBJ2-2, the V gene TRBV9; no clear D. The germline gives CDR1 SGDLS, CDR2 YYNGEE. Trimming removed 1 base at V and 2 bases at J, with 15 bases between. The CDR3 covers 17 residues.

V usage is TRBV5-1 and J usage is TRBJ1-4; no clear D gene. Germline-derived CDR1 and CDR2 are SGHRS and YFSETQ. Trimming pared 0 bases from V and 6 bases from J, leaving 12 bases between. The CDR3 covers 15 residues. CDR3 residues: CASSLEDGRYEKLFF. The CDR3 DNA sequence: TGCGCCAGCAGCTTGGAAGACGGGCGATATGAAAAACTGTTTTTT.

This clone showed up just once. This chain's CDR3 is CASRTDPNTGELFF. The CDR3, as DNA: TGTGCCAGCCGAACCGACCCGAACACCGGGGAGCTGTTTTTT. J is TRBJ2-2 and V is TRBV19; D ambiguous. There are 14 residues in the CDR3. Germline lookup yields CDR1 LNHDA and CDR2 SQIVND (reference sequence). V lost 9 bases and J lost 0, with 11 bases in between.

The genes are TRBV6-1 and TRBJ2-7; D unclear. The germline gives CDR1 MNHNS, CDR2 SASEGT. CDR3 length equals 12 residues. V was shortened by 6 bases and J by 3 bases, with 9 bases between the two germline ends. The CDR3 bases are TGTGCCAGCAGCCCCCACAACTACGAGCAGTACTTC. It encodes CASSPHNYEQYF.

This chain connects TRBV19 to TRBJ2-7, with D perhaps TRBD1 (7 bases). This CDR3 spans 14 amino acids. Per the germline V gene, CDR1 is LNHDA and CDR2 is SQIVND (reference sequence). Trimming cost V 7 bases and J 0 bases, with 13 bases left between them. In nucleotides, the CDR3 is TGTGCCAGTAAACCAGGGGGGAGCTCCTACGAGCAGTACTTC. It specifies CASKPGGSSYEQYF.

This chain uses TRBV27 with TRBJ2-1; the match to TRBD2 covers 7 bases. The V gene's germline CDR1 is MNHEY and CDR2 SMNVEV (reference sequence). The V gene end was trimmed by 3 bases and the J gene end by 8 bases; junction bases not matched to a gene: 16. This CDR3 region has 17 residues. CDR3 residues: CASSFRASGTRRDEQFF. In DNA, the CDR3 is TGTGCCAGCAGTTTTCGGGCTAGCGGCACCAGAAGGGATGAGCAGTTCTTC.

The V gene is TRBV5-1, the J gene TRBJ1-1; 7 bases map to TRBD1. The CDR3 consists of 14 residues. V lost 4 bases and J lost 3; bases outside the gene matches: 6. CDR1 is SGHRS, CDR2 YFSETQ, per germline. CDR3 bases: TGCGCCAGCAGCCAGGGACAGCCGGACACTGAAGCTTTCTTT. As protein: CASSQGQPDTEAFF.

The V gene is TRBV6-6, the J gene TRBJ2-3; D is unresolved. Germline CDR1 is MNHNY and CDR2 is SVGAGI (reference sequence). Trimming shortened V by 4 bases and J by 5 bases, and 7 bases separated the two germline ends. The CDR3 runs to 12 residues. The CDR3 spells CASSLTGDTQYF. In nucleotides, the CDR3 is TGTGCCAGCAGTTTAACGGGAGATACGCAGTATTTT.

The chain is built from TRBV5-5 and TRBJ2-3; 8 bases are shared with TRBD2. Germline V gene lookup returns CDR1 SGHKS and CDR2 YYEKEE (reference sequence). The CDR3 loop spans 17 amino acids. Trimming cost V 0 bases and J 5 bases; bases outside gene matches: 11. The CDR3 is CASSLGLTGGPGDTQYF. CDR3 in DNA: TGTGCCAGCAGCTTGGGCCTAACGGGAGGGCCCGGAGATACGCAGTATTTT.

The rearrangement joins TRBV5-1 to TRBJ2-3; no firm D call. Trimming cost V 1 base and J 4 bases, with 10 bases left between them. The CDR3 consists of 14 residues. Germline CDR1 and CDR2: SGHRS and YFSETQ. The CDR3 DNA reads as TGCGCCAGCAGCTTGACGGGTCCGCCAGATACGCAGTATTTT. Translation: CASSLTGPPDTQYF.

The chain employs TRBV29-1 and TRBJ2-1; D remains ambiguous. Germline V gives CDR1 SQVTM, CDR2 ANQGSEA. The V and J ends lost 0 bases and 3 bases respectively, with 3 bases between them. The CDR3 totals 12 residues. As DNA, the CDR3 is TGCAGCGTTGAAGACAGCTACAATGAGCAGTTCTTC. The encoded protein is CSVEDSYNEQFF.

The chain uses TRBV29-1 and TRBJ2-1, with 7 bases matching TRBD2. J was trimmed by 9 bases and V by 7 bases; bases with no gene match: 9. Germline V gives CDR1 SQVTM, CDR2 ANQGSEA. The CDR3 sequence is 12 residues long. CDR3 coding DNA: TGCAGCGCCAGGACTAGTTTCTTTGAGCAGTTCTTC. It codes for CSARTSFFEQFF.

V usage is TRBV5-5 and J usage is TRBJ1-4, with 10 bases matching TRBD1. In germline, CDR1 is SGHKS, CDR2 YYEKEE (reference sequence). Trimming took 8 bases from V and 7 from J; bases not matched to a gene: 2. The CDR3 extends over 12 amino acids. The CDR3 region has the DNA TGTGCCAGTGGACAGGGGGGTGAAAAACTGTTTTTT. This encodes CASGQGGEKLFF.

V usage is TRBV5-4 and J usage is TRBJ1-2; 10 nucleotides line up with TRBD1. Trimming at V came to 4 bases and at J to 3 bases, leaving 6 bases not matched to a gene. The germline CDR1 and CDR2 sequences are SGHNT and YYREEE (reference sequence). CDR3 size: 15 residues. CDR3 nucleotide sequence: TGTGCCAGCAGCGTCGACAGGGGGCGTTACTATGGCTACACCTTC. Translation gives CASSVDRGRYYGYTF.

Note on this clone: The same CDR3 also results from other DNA sequences found in this sample. This sequence joins TRBV5-8 and TRBJ2-7; the match to TRBD1 covers 12 bases. V was clipped by 4 bases and J by 4 bases; unmatched bases: 3. This CDR3 region has 14 residues. CDR1 is SGHTS, CDR2 YDEGEE, per germline. CDR3 protein: CASSLGQGAYEQYF. Written as DNA, the CDR3 is TGTGCCAGCAGCCTGGGACAGGGGGCTTACGAGCAGTACTTC.

V gene TRBV9 combines with J gene TRBJ2-7; a possible D gene is TRBD2 (7 bases). Per germline, CDR1 SGDLS and CDR2 YYNGEE. This CDR3 region has 17 residues. Trimming left V 0 bases short and J 0 bases short, with 16 bases between. For the CDR3, the DNA is TGTGCCAGCAGCGTAGCTGGGGGGGCAGTTAGCTCCTACGAGCAGTACTTC. Translating gives CASSVAGGAVSSYEQYF.

V and J are TRBV25-1 and TRBJ1-2; D unresolved. The CDR3 is made up of 14 amino acids. Trimming removed 1 base from V and 4 bases from J, with 10 bases in between. CDR1 is MGHDK and CDR2 is SYGVNS in the germline V gene. The CDR3 sequence is CASSESWESYGYTF. CDR3 nucleotides: TGTGCCAGCAGTGAATCATGGGAGAGCTATGGCTACACCTTC.

Remarks on this clone: Other DNA sequences from this sample encode an identical CDR3 as well. The chain has TRBV5-4 and TRBJ1-1; D is ambiguous. Germline CDR1 reads SGHNT; CDR2 reads YYREEE (reference sequence). V was clipped by 0 bases and J by 5 bases, with 11 bases between them. The CDR3 has 14 residues. The CDR3 here is CASSLGRGQTEAFF. The CDR3 DNA follows: TGTGCCAGCAGCTTGGGCCGGGGTCAGACTGAAGCTTTCTTT.

The chain has TRBV7-3 and TRBJ2-7; D is unresolved. V was shortened by 4 bases and J by 9 bases, with 19 bases between the two germline ends. Germline CDR1 reads SGHTA; CDR2 reads FQGTGA. This CDR3 region has 14 residues. Here the CDR3 reads CASSSTGQEMRQYF. The CDR3 bases are TGTGCCAGCAGCTCCACTGGGCAAGAAATGAGGCAGTACTTC. The variable domain in full, completed from reference TRBV7-3 and TRBJ2-7, reads GAGVSQTPSNKVTEKGKYVELRCDPISGHTALYWYRQSLGQGPEFLIYFQGTGAADDSGLPNDRFFAVRPEGSVSTLKIQRTERGDSAVYLCASSSTGQEMRQYFGPGTRLTVT.